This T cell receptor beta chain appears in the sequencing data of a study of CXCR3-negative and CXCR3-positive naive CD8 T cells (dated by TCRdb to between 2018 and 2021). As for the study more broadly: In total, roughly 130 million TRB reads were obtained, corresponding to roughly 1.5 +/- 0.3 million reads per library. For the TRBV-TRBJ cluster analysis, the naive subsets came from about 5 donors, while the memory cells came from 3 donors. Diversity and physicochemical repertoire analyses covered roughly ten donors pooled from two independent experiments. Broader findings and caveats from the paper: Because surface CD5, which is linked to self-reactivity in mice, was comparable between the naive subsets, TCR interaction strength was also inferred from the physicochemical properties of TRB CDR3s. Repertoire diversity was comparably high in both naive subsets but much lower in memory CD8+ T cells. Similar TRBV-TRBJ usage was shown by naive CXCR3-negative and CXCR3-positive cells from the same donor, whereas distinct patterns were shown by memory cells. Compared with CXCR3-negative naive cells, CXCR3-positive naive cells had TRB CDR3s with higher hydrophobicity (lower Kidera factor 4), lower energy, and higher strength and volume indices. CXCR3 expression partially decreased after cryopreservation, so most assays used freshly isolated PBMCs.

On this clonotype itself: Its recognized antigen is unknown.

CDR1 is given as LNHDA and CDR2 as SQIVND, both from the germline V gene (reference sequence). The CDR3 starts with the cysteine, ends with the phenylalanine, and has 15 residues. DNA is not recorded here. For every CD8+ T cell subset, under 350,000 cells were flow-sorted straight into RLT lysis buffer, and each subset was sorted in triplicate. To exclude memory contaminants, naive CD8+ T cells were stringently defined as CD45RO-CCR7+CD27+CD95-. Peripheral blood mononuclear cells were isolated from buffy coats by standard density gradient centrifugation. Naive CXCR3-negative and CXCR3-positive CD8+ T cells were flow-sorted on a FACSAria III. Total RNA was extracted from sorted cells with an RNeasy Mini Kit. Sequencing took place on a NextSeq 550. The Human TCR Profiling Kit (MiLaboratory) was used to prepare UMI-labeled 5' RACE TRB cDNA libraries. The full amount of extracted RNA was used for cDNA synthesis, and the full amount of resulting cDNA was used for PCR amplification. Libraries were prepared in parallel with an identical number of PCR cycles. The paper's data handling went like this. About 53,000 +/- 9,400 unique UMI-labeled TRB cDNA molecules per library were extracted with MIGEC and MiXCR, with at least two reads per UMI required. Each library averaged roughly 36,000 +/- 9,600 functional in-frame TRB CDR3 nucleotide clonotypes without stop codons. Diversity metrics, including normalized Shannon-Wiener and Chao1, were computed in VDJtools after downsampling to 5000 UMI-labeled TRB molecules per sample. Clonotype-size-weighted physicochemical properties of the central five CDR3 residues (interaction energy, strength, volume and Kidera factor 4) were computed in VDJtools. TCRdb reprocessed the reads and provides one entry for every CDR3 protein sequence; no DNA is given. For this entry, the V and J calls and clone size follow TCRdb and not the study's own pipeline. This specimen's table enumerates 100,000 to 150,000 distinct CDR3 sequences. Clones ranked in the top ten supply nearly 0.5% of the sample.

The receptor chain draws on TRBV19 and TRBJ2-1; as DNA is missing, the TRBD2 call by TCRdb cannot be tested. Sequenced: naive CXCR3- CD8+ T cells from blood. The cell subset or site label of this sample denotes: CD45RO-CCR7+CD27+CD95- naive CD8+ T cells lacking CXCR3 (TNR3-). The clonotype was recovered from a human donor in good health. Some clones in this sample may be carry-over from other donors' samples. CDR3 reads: CATKLAGGPWNEQFF.